This T cell receptor beta chain was obtained from a study of molecular identifiers for immune sequencing clone quantification listed by TCRdb under 2018. Regarding the complete study: For a replicate experiment, RNA from around 20,000 or 100,000 naive CD8 T cells was divided into five aliquots, of which four were sequenced. The study was a methods study using CD8 T cells to benchmark molecular-identifier clustering-based TCR repertoire sequencing (MIDCIRS) and TCR RNA copy counting. What the study reported, not specific to this receptor: When barcode sub-clustering was omitted, TCR diversity was inflated by chimeric consensus sequences, with chimeras reaching as high as 47%. In CMV-specific effector cells, clones with more than 20 RNA copies accounted for over 99% of molecules, whereas in naive cells such clones accounted for under 1%. Modeling gave roughly 3 recovered TCR RNA copies per cell versus around 10 by digital PCR, implying around 33% capture efficiency. Highly expanded clone sizes could be underestimated because identical TCR molecules may share a barcode. Spiked-in Jurkat TCR RNA equal to a single cell's worth was reported to be detectable even within 1,200,000 naive CD8 T cells. The naive libraries included spiked-in Jurkat TCR RNA (more than nine copies' worth), and this Jurkat TCR RNA is not part of the donor repertoire.

This clonotype was detected a few times. What antigen it recognizes has not been identified. Qualities for individual bases were not recorded, and no much larger clone is one base off. For CDR1 and CDR2, the germline V gene (reference sequence) lists SEHNR and FQNEAQ. Trimming removed 5 bases from V and 2 bases from J, leaving 21 bases between the germline ends. Its CDR3 holds 17 amino acids, cysteine through phenylalanine. Just the 51-base CDR3 DNA is kept, in frame starting at base 1. Libraries of naive CD8 T cells were generated from roughly 21,000 to 960,000 sorted cells, with 10%, 30% or 50% of the purified RNA used. Naive CD8 T cells, defined as CD8+CD4-CCR7+CD45RA+, were FACS-sorted into RLT Plus buffer on a BD FACSAria II. Detection sensitivity was tested by spiking Jurkat RNA equal to roughly 9 TCR copies' worth into samples containing 20,000-1,000,000 naive CD8 T cells. Enrichment of CD8 T cells was performed with RosetteSep CD8+ T Cell Enrichment Cocktail and Ficoll-Paque, after which ACK red cell lysis was carried out.

To prepare the library, PCR was applied. Sequencer: Illumina HiSeq 4000. Preparation of bulk TCR libraries followed a previously described approach, with the TCR primers listed in Table S5. Total RNA was purified with the Qiagen AllPrep DNA/RNA kit. Before analysis, reads from multiple sequencing runs of one library were combined. The published analysis was carried out like this. Reads were retained only if their TCR constant sequence matched exactly, and those retained reads were trimmed to 150 nt and grouped according to their 12-nt molecular barcodes. Reads within each barcode group were sub-clustered using a 15% Levenshtein threshold, and quality-weighted consensus sequences were constructed for each RNA molecule. Non-functional sequences were removed, as were lower-count sequences one edit away from another. Based on fitting two negative binomial distributions, any barcode sub-cluster with under 20% of the maximum read count was discarded. TCRdb reran the public reads through fastp at Q25 and MiXCR, keeping productive beta chains. Entries that share a CDR3 protein sequence are merged under the most common genes and DNA. V and J calls and clone size were set by TCRdb, not the authors. For this sample there are 300,000 to 350,000 distinct CDR3 sequences; 20% to 25% appear just once. The biggest ten clones account for under 0.95% of the sample.

This clonotype originated in a human donor in good health. Some libraries in this study had Jurkat cell RNA spiked in. Sequenced material: naive CD8+ T cells from blood, with Jurkat cell RNA spiked in. Explained via the paper, the cell subset or site label denotes: FACS-sorted CD8+CD4-CCR7+CD45RA+ naive T cells. The chain employs TRBV7-9 and TRBJ1-2; TRBD1 is a possible D gene, resting on 6 matching bases. CDR3 protein: CASSPSMTGGRNYGYTF. The DNA sequence is as follows: TGTGCCAGCAGCCCATCGATGACAGGCGGCAGGAACTATGGCTACACCTTC.